The sequence of this T cell receptor (beta chain) was determined in a study of shared clonotypes between healthy human individuals. The overall study: Three plates were used per donor for CD4 naive, three for CD4 memory, two for CD8 naive and one for CD8 memory.

The assay was immunoSEQ multiplex PCR, and TCRdb's table has in-frame clones only and misses some. The sample gives 2,100,000 or so clones, around 95% of which show up once; around 0.13% is in the top ten. On this clone: The antigen remains undetermined.

Findings and limits, study-wide: Some naive CD4 clonotypes, approximately 4.5%, turned up in common across a handful of donors. A reduction in generation probabilities was seen for non-shared clonotypes relative to those shared by all four donors. Rarefaction curves obtained for sorted subsets showed sequencing incomplete despite large depth.

The TCR sequence derives from a young man in good health. The material sequenced was naive CD4+ T cells sorted from blood. Sample subset: CD45RA+ positively selected.

CDR3 sequence: CASSRGDDTQYF. In DNA, the CDR3 is TGCGCCAGCAGTAGAGGTGATGATACGCAGTATTTT. The chain employs TRBV5-1 and TRBJ2-3; D ambiguous. The CDR3 spans 12 residues. The V gene's germline CDR1 is SGHRS and CDR2 YFSETQ. V was cut by 5 bases and J by 6 bases, with 10 bases left in between.